Below, 15 T cell receptor beta chains from the same sample are listed, as sequenced in a study of Ad26.COV2.S vaccination and SARS-CoV-2 variants. Regarding treatment: roughly 18 received Ad26.COV2.S at low or high dose, single or two shots; a few received placebo; per-sample allocation not given. Collection of samples fell on day 63 after the first vaccine or placebo injection. The method was immunoSEQ multiplex PCR; TCRdb's version includes in-frame clones alone and lacks a portion of them. The data contain 350,000 to 600,000 clones, around 89% of them seen just once; the ten biggest clones take up 1.5% to 2%. Sequencing used peripheral blood, obtained in a trial of Ad26.COV2.S vaccine versus placebo. The receptors shown here come from a person aged 18 to 59 who received the Ad26.COV2.S COVID-19 vaccine or a placebo.

This chain links TRBV28 with TRBJ1-2, with a weak D call TRBD1 (6 bases). Trimming cost V 6 bases and J 3 bases, with 11 bases left between them. The CDR3 is 13 residues long. Per germline, CDR1 MDHEN and CDR2 SYDVKM. For the CDR3, the DNA is TGTGCCAGCAGCGGGGGGCGGTACTATGGCTACACCTTC. It encodes CASSGGRYYGYTF.

The V and J genes are TRBV27 and TRBJ1-2, with D unresolved. There are 13 residues in the CDR3. The germline V gene encodes CDR1 MNHEY and CDR2 SMNVEV (reference sequence). The V gene lost 3 bases and the J gene lost 4 bases, with 9 bases spanning the gap. The chain's CDR3 is CASSFLGLYGYTF. The CDR3, as DNA: TGTGCCAGCAGTTTTTTGGGCCTCTATGGCTACACCTTC.

This clone was detected once. V gene TRBV6-5 combines with J gene TRBJ2-2, with D unclear. Germline-derived CDR1 and CDR2 are MNHEY and SVGAGI. The CDR3 runs to 13 residues. The V gene lost 2 bases and the J gene lost 5 bases, with 6 bases spanning the gap. The chain's CDR3 is CASSYAVTGELFF. CDR3 sequence (DNA): TGTGCCAGCAGTTACGCGGTTACCGGGGAGCTGTTTTTT.

J is TRBJ2-2 and V is TRBV27, with TRBD2 as a possible D gene (6 bases). The CDR3 extends over 13 amino acids. Trimming took off 4 bases at V and 4 bases at J, with 7 bases between the two ends. Germline values: CDR1 MNHEY, CDR2 SMNVEV (reference sequence). CDR3 loop: CASSSGGTGELFF. In DNA, the CDR3 is TGTGCCAGCAGTTCCGGGGGCACCGGGGAGCTGTTTTTT.

V gene TRBV7-3 combines with J gene TRBJ2-1; D ambiguous. The CDR3 is 11 amino acids. The V end was cut by 5 bases, the J end by 7 bases, with 6 bases between. Germline CDR1 is SGHTA and CDR2 is FQGTGA. The CDR3 nucleotides read TGTGCCAGCAGCGCCCAAAATGAGCAGTTCTTC. This sequence encodes CASSAQNEQFF.

The J gene is TRBJ1-5, the V gene TRBV2, with D tentatively TRBD1 (5 bases). Germline CDR1 reads SNHLY; CDR2 reads FYNNEI. The CDR3 has 15 residues. Trimming removed 7 bases at V and 2 bases at J, with 15 bases between. In DNA, the CDR3 is TGTGCCAGCATGGCAGGGTTATTGGGCAATCAGCCCCAGCATTTT. Residues: CASMAGLLGNQPQHF.

The chain carries TRBV28 and TRBJ2-1; tentatively, D is TRBD2 (6 bases). The CDR3 covers 13 residues. Germline CDR1 MDHEN, CDR2 SYDVKM. V was clipped by 5 bases and J by 6 bases, with 11 bases between them. Here the CDR3 reads CASSPGTLNEQFF. The CDR3 nucleotides are TGTGCCAGCAGTCCAGGGACTCTCAATGAGCAGTTCTTC.

The chain links TRBV6-6 to TRBJ1-2; possible D gene TRBD1, 5 bases. Between the trimmed V and J ends, which lost 5 bases and 8 bases, there was a span of 21 bases. The CDR3 has 15 residues. Germline V CDR1 and CDR2: MNHNY, SVGAGI (reference sequence). The CDR3 sequence is CASSRSTGAHGGYTF. In nucleotides, the CDR3 is TGTGCCAGCAGTCGATCTACCGGGGCCCACGGAGGCTACACCTTC.

This rearrangement joins TRBV27 to TRBJ1-2; unclear D gene. CDR1 and CDR2 from the germline V gene are MNHEY and SMNVEV (reference sequence). The CDR3 contains 13 residues. The V end was cut by 3 bases, the J end by 4 bases, with 9 bases between. CDR3 sequence reads: CASSFGRSYGYTF. CDR3 nucleotides: TGTGCCAGCAGTTTCGGGCGGAGCTATGGCTACACCTTC.

This clone was recorded once. CDR3 sequence: CASRKFNSFGEQYF. The CDR3 nucleotides are TGTGCCAGCAGGAAGTTTAACAGTTTCGGCGAGCAGTACTTC. V is TRBV28 and J is TRBJ2-7; D call uncertain. The CDR3 is made up of 14 amino acids. Per germline, CDR1 MDHEN and CDR2 SYDVKM. V shed 6 bases and J shed 6 bases, with 18 bases lying between them.

This sequence joins TRBV27 and TRBJ1-2; D unresolved. The CDR3 length is 15 residues. Trimming removed 1 base at V and 5 bases at J, with 14 bases between. Germline V gene data show CDR1 as MNHEY and CDR2 as SMNVEV (reference sequence). The CDR3: CASSLFFQPPYGYTF. The CDR3 DNA reads as TGTGCCAGCAGTTTATTCTTCCAGCCGCCTTATGGCTACACCTTC.

The rearrangement uses TRBV5-1 and TRBJ2-7; 8 nucleotides align to TRBD1. Germline V gene lookup returns CDR1 SGHRS and CDR2 YFSETQ. Losses at the gene ends were 3 bases for V and 1 base for J; bases not matched to a gene: 6. The length of the CDR3 is 15 residues. CDR3: CASSYNRGMSYEQYF. As DNA, the CDR3 is TGCGCCAGCAGCTATAACAGGGGGATGTCCTACGAGCAGTACTTC.

The rearrangement uses TRBV27 and TRBJ2-1; 9 nucleotides align to TRBD2. With 6 bases clipped from V and 7 bases from J, the junction kept 13 bases outside the gene matches. This CDR3 contains 16 residues. From germline, CDR1 is MNHEY and CDR2 SMNVEV (reference sequence). The DNA for the CDR3 is TGTGCCAGCAGCCTGCCTGGGCGGGAGGGTACAAATGAGCAGTTCTTC. Protein product: CASSLPGREGTNEQFF.

The chain carries TRBV5-1 and TRBJ1-2; possible D gene TRBD1, 5 bases. The germline CDR1 and CDR2 sequences are SGHRS and YFSETQ. V lost 1 base to trimming and J lost 1 base, with 14 bases between them. There are 16 residues in the CDR3. The CDR3 is CASSLLGRAGNYGYTF. CDR3 DNA sequence: TGCGCCAGCAGCTTGCTTGGCAGGGCGGGTAACTATGGCTACACCTTC.

J is TRBJ2-3 and V is TRBV4-1; TRBD1 is a possible D gene (6 bases). Trimming took off 1 base at V and 3 bases at J, with 11 bases between the two ends. There are 15 residues in the CDR3. CDR1 and CDR2 (germline): MGHRA, YSYEKL. CDR3 region: CASSQVPTGTDTQYF. The CDR3 DNA is TGCGCCAGCAGCCAAGTCCCTACAGGGACAGATACGCAGTATTTT.